Shown below are 11 T cell receptor beta chains from a single sample sequenced in a study of cytomegalovirus exposure and HLA in healthy donors. The assay was immunoSEQ multiplex PCR, and TCRdb's table has in-frame clones only and misses some. The sample consists of around 250,000 clones, 90% of them appearing once. Specimen: PBMCs. Every receptor here comes from a woman under 30 in good health and CMV-seronegative.

The chain links TRBV27 to TRBJ2-1; 7 bases map to TRBD1. This CDR3 has 13 residues. Trimming removed 2 bases from V and 10 bases from J; junction bases left unmatched: 5. Looked up from germline, CDR1 is MNHEY and CDR2 is SMNVEV (reference sequence). CDR3 in amino acids: CASSLGQAGEQFF. The CDR3, as DNA: TGTGCCAGCAGTTTAGGACAGGCCGGCGAGCAGTTCTTC.

J is TRBJ2-7 and V is TRBV4-3; 10 bases agree with TRBD1. In germline, CDR1 is LGHNA, CDR2 YSLEER. The CDR3 is made up of 18 amino acids. V lost 3 bases and J lost 2; bases outside the gene matches: 13. CDR3: CASSQTLKGQGMTYEQYF. CDR3 DNA sequence: TGCGCCAGCAGCCAGACCTTAAAGGGACAGGGGATGACCTACGAGCAGTACTTC.

This chain uses TRBV11-2 with TRBJ2-1; TRBD1 matches 8 bases. Germline V gene lookup returns CDR1 SGHAT and CDR2 FQNNGV. This CDR3 is built from 14 residues. Germline trimming cut 5 bases from V and 7 bases from J; bases unmatched to any gene: 7. The CDR3 nucleotides are TGTGCCAGCAGCCCAGACAGGGGTTGGAATGAGCAGTTCTTC. Residues: CASSPDRGWNEQFF.

This chain links TRBV28 with TRBJ2-5; possibly TRBD2 for D (7 bases). The CDR3 loop spans 16 amino acids. Trimming removed 2 bases from V and 5 bases from J, with 18 bases in between. The germline V gene encodes CDR1 MDHEN and CDR2 SYDVKM. DNA for the CDR3: TGTGCCAGCAGTTTAAGGGGGGGTCGGGGACCGGAGACCCAGTACTTC. This gives the protein CASSLRGGRGPETQYF.

The CDR3 region is CASSHRTAGGRSGELFF. The CDR3, as DNA: TGTGCCAGCAGCCACCGAACGGCGGGGGGGCGATCCGGGGAGCTGTTTTTT. The gene calls are TRBV14 and TRBJ2-2, with 9 positions matching TRBD2. Germline-derived CDR1 and CDR2 are SGHDN and FVKESK. This CDR3 region has 17 residues. The V gene end was trimmed by 3 bases and the J gene end by 6 bases; junction bases not matched to a gene: 11.

V usage is TRBV5-1 and J usage is TRBJ1-2; D gene unclear. V was shortened by 5 bases and J by 7 bases, with 18 bases between the two germline ends. This CDR3 region has 14 residues. Germline V gene data show CDR1 as SGHRS and CDR2 as YFSETQ. The CDR3 is CASREDRGQPGYTF. In DNA form, the CDR3 reads TGCGCCAGCAGAGAAGACCGCGGCCAACCTGGCTACACCTTC. The complete variable domain, with remaining parts taken from reference TRBV5-1 and TRBJ1-2, reads KAGVTQTPRYLIKTRGQQVTLSCSPISGHRSVSWYQQTPGQGLQFLFEYFSETQRNKGNFPGRFSGRQFSNSRSEMNVSTLELGDSALYLCASREDRGQPGYTFGSGTRLTVV.

This clone came up once. This chain connects TRBV19 to TRBJ1-2; D not certain. Germline lookup yields CDR1 LNHDA and CDR2 SQIVND (reference sequence). Trimming took off 2 bases at V and 2 bases at J, with 9 bases between the two ends. The CDR3 consists of 14 residues. In DNA form, the CDR3 reads TGTGCCAGTAGTATAATCGGGGAAAACTATGGCTACACCTTC. Translated: CASSIIGENYGYTF.

This clone was seen a single time. The rearrangement joins TRBV28 to TRBJ2-1; TRBD2 matches 7 bases. The trim removed 5 bases at V and 5 bases at J, leaving 6 bases unmatched. CDR1 is MDHEN, CDR2 SYDVKM, per germline. The CDR3 contains 14 residues. The chain's CDR3 is CASSLAAWDNEQFF. CDR3 DNA sequence: TGTGCCAGCAGTCTAGCGGCTTGGGACAATGAGCAGTTCTTC.

V gene TRBV7-7 combines with J gene TRBJ1-3; unclear D gene. CDR1 is SSHAT and CDR2 is FNYEAQ in the germline V gene (reference sequence). The CDR3 runs 19 residues. The V end was cut by 4 bases, the J end by 0 bases, with 22 bases between. The CDR3 region is CASSSLSQMEAPSGNTIYF. The CDR3 coding sequence is TGTGCCAGCAGCTCCTTAAGTCAGATGGAGGCTCCCTCTGGAAACACCATATATTTT.

The chain joins TRBV19 to TRBJ1-2, with TRBD1 identical over 7 bases. V lost 3 bases, J lost 4 bases, and 5 bases stayed unmatched. Germline V gene data show CDR1 as LNHDA and CDR2 as SQIVND (reference sequence). This CDR3 has 14 amino acids. CDR3 bases: TGTGCCAGTAGTATGGTAGGGGGCGGCTATGGCTACACCTTC. Translation: CASSMVGGGYGYTF.

J is TRBJ2-5 and V is TRBV27, with 8 nucleotides matching TRBD2. The DNA end is more similar to TRBJ2-7, so the J call may be wrong. This CDR3 comprises 12 residues. The V gene's germline CDR1 is MNHEY and CDR2 SMNVEV (reference sequence). The CDR3 region has the DNA TGTGCCAGCAGTTTCAGCGGGGGCGAGCAGTACTTC. Translated, it gives CASSFSGGEQYF.